This TCR beta chain is drawn from a study of CD8 T cells in Susac syndrome. This clonotype has just one count. Its antigen remains unknown. Reverse transcription of roughly 0.45 to 1 ug RNA used random hexamers. TCRdb ran MiXCR on the immunoSEQ multiplex PCR reads and lists one entry per CDR3 protein. The sample records under 200,000 distinct CDR3 sequences, roughly 94% being singletons. Study-level findings and limits: Acknowledgment was made by the study that its TCR sequencing and HLA analysis involved a relatively small number of individuals.

Sequencing of TCR beta, carried out with a high-throughput approach, was applied to CD8+ and CD4+ T cells from the blood. TEMRA cells were FACS-enriched and CD8+ and CD4+ T cells negatively isolated. Sequencing was performed on CD4+ T cells from PBMCs. The clonotype comes from a human donor with Susac syndrome.

CDR3 sequence: CSARDIGTGDRGTIYF. CDR3 DNA: TGCAGTGCTAGAGATATTGGGACAGGGGACCGTGGCACCATATATTTT. The chain links TRBV20-1 to TRBJ1-3; 10 nucleotides agree with TRBD1. The V segment lost 0 bases and the J segment 9 bases; nucleotides outside the gene matches: 11. The CDR3 sequence is 16 residues long. The germline V gene has CDR1 DFQATT and CDR2 SNEGSKA (reference sequence).